The 9 T cell receptor beta chains reported below all come from one sample, sequenced in a study of cytomegalovirus exposure and HLA in healthy donors. PCR involved 60 Vbeta and 13 Jbeta primers. Here immunoSEQ multiplex PCR was the method, and the copy in TCRdb shows in-frame clones only, minus some. This table holds 110,000 or so clones, 77% found once. The sequencing sample was made of PBMCs. The receptor source for this set is a man in his forties in good health and CMV-seropositive.

This clone came up once. The chain combines TRBV12-5 with TRBJ1-2; no clear D. There are 14 residues in the CDR3. The germline V gene has CDR1 LGHNT and CDR2 FRNRAP. The germline V and J ends were trimmed by 1 base and 2 bases, with 8 bases remaining between them. In DNA form, the CDR3 reads TGTGCTAGTGGTTTGGGTACCTACAACTATGGCTACACCTTC. Its translation: CASGLGTYNYGYTF.

The chain recombines TRBV7-8 with TRBJ2-3, with 8 bases that match TRBD2. CDR1 is SGHVS, CDR2 FQNEAQ, per germline. The V and J ends lost 6 bases and 4 bases, in that order; junction bases with no gene match: 6. There are 14 residues in the CDR3. The CDR3 region has the DNA TGTGCCAGCAGATGGCTAGCGGGCGCAGATACGCAGTATTTT. This translates into CASRWLAGADTQYF.

This clone has just a few counts. The chain uses TRBV2 and TRBJ2-7; D might be TRBD2 (6 bases). Per the germline V gene, CDR1 is SNHLY and CDR2 is FYNNEI. The CDR3 sequence is 16 residues long. Between the trimmed V and J ends, which lost 6 bases and 3 bases, there was a span of 21 bases. CDR3 in DNA: TGTGCCAGCAGGCCCCCCATACCGGGGGTTCTCTACGAGCAGTACTTC. Translated, it gives CASRPPIPGVLYEQYF.

The gene calls are TRBV5-5 and TRBJ1-5; tentative D call: TRBD1 (6 bases). Trimming removed 4 bases at V and 4 bases at J, with 9 bases between. Per the germline V gene, CDR1 is SGHKS and CDR2 is YYEKEE (reference sequence). The CDR3 totals 13 residues. The CDR3 nucleotides are TGTGCCAGCAGCCGGGGGGCGAATCAGCCCCAGCATTTT. This gives the protein CASSRGANQPQHF.

The chain joins TRBV19 to TRBJ2-5; D remains unclear. The CDR3 sequence is 11 residues long. V lost 7 bases and J 3 bases, leaving 6 bases between the germline ends. The germline V gene encodes CDR1 LNHDA and CDR2 SQIVND (reference sequence). DNA for the CDR3: TGTGCCAGTAACCAGGAAGAGACCCAGTACTTC. It codes for CASNQEETQYF.

The table lists this clone with a few counts. The J gene is TRBJ2-6, the V gene TRBV4-3; tentatively, D is TRBD1 (5 bases). CDR1 is LGHNA and CDR2 is YSLEER in the germline V gene. With 3 bases removed from V and 4 bases from J, the gap between germline ends came to 19 bases. This CDR3 has 18 amino acids. CDR3 sequence reads: CASSHDAAGLKGANVLTF. The DNA for the CDR3 is TGCGCCAGCAGCCACGACGCGGCAGGGCTAAAGGGGGCCAACGTCCTGACTTTC.

By sample fraction, this clone is medium-sized. The V and J genes are TRBV7-3 and TRBJ2-1, with D perhaps matching TRBD1 (5 bases). V was trimmed by 5 bases and J by 12 bases, leaving 26 bases between them. CDR3 length: 16 amino acids. Germline loops: CDR1 SGHTA, CDR2 FQGTGA. This CDR3 reads CASSPHTGRTMNWQFF. Here the CDR3 DNA reads TGTGCCAGCAGCCCACACACAGGACGTACAATGAATTGGCAGTTCTTC. Full variable domain (outside the CDR3, taken from reference TRBV7-3 and TRBJ2-1): GAGVSQTPSNKVTEKGKYVELRCDPISGHTALYWYRQSLGQGPEFLIYFQGTGAADDSGLPNDRFFAVRPEGSVSTLKIQRTERGDSAVYLCASSPHTGRTMNWQFFGPGTRLTVL.

The chain employs TRBV18 and TRBJ1-3; D is possibly TRBD1 (6 bases). CDR1 is KGHSH, CDR2 LQKENI, per germline. The CDR3 has 17 amino acids. V lost 2 bases, J lost 1 base, and 15 bases lay in between. CDR3 in DNA: TGTGCCAGCTCACCAATCAGGGGCTCTAAGTCTGGAAACACCATATATTTT. It codes for CASSPIRGSKSGNTIYF. Using reference TRBV18 and TRBJ1-3 for the parts outside the CDR3, the full variable domain is NAGVMQNPRHLVRRRGQEARLRCSPMKGHSHVYWYRQLPEEGLKFMVYLQKENIIDESGMPKERFSAEFPKEGPSILRIQQVVRGDSAAYFCASSPIRGSKSGNTIYFGEGSWLTVV.

The V call is TRBV4-1, the J call TRBJ1-5; 8 bases are shared with TRBD1. Looked up from germline, CDR1 is MGHRA and CDR2 is YSYEKL. The CDR3 covers 15 residues. V was clipped by 5 bases and J by 6 bases; unmatched bases: 9. CDR3 sequence: CASSTRTGLGQPQHF. As DNA, the CDR3 is TGCGCCAGCAGCACCCGGACAGGGTTGGGTCAGCCCCAGCATTTT.